This T cell receptor (beta chain) was captured in a study of CD8 T cells in Susac syndrome. CDR1 is GTSNPN and CDR2 is SVGIG in the germline V gene (reference sequence). This CDR3 region has 11 residues. Trimming stripped 8 bases from V and 1 base from J, with 8 bases between. TCR beta was sequenced from blood CD8+ and CD4+ T cells. cDNA came from around 0.54 to 1 ug RNA primed by random hexamers. TCR beta CDR3 was amplified by immunoSEQ multiplex PCR. This amplification extended across 54 Vbeta and 13 Jbeta segments. TCRdb re-called the immunoSEQ multiplex PCR reads with MiXCR, one entry per CDR3 protein. This table has about 160,000 distinct CDR3 sequences, approximately 93% appearing once.

The receptor's source is a human donor with multiple sclerosis. Specimen: CD4+ T cells from PBMCs. The V and J genes are TRBV30 and TRBJ1-1, with no clear D. The CDR3 sequence is CAREGNTEAFF. DNA of the CDR3: TGTGCCCGGGAGGGGAACACTGAAGCTTTCTTT.